This T cell receptor (beta chain) was identified in a study of T cells in Graves' hyperthyroidism and ophthalmopathy. Study-wide points: A model built on 13 V-J features separated ophthalmopathy from stable hyperthyroidism. Most clonotypes expanded in thyroid above 0.001 were likewise present in blood.

Template material for amplifying TCR beta CDR3 regions consisted of RNA transcripts. The TCR CDR3 first-round RT-PCR relied on the HTBI primer set. Via MiXCR, TCRdb re-called the multiplex PCR reads, giving one row per CDR3 protein. The table lists about 210,000 distinct CDR3 sequences, over 15% of them singletons, with around 50% in the top ten. This clonotype was seen ten or more times. The target antigen is unknown. Germline V gene sequence: CDR1 SGHRS, CDR2 YFSETQ. V lost 4 bases to trimming and J lost 3 bases, with 11 bases between them. This CDR3 is 13 amino acids long. The TCR was taken from a man aged 50 to 59 with Graves' hyperthyroidism. V gene TRBV5-1 combines with J gene TRBJ2-7, with TRBD1 as a possible D gene (5 bases). Sequencing used blood. Here the CDR3 DNA reads TGCGCCAGCAGCGCGACCACAGGCTACGAGCAGTACTTC. It yields the protein CASSATTGYEQYF.